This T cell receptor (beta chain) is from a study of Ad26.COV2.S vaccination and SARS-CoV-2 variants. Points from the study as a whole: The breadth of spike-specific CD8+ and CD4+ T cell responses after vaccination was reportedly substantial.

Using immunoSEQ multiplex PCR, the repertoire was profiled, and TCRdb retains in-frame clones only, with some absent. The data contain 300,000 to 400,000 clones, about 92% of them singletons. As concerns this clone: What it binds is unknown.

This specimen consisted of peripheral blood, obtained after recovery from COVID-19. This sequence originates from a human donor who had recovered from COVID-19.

CDR3 nucleotide sequence: TGTGCCAGCAGTTTATTAGGGGGAGCGGACACAGATACGCAGTATTTT. Its protein is CASSLLGGADTDTQYF. The rearrangement links TRBV27 to TRBJ2-3; maybe TRBD1 (6 bases). There are 16 residues in the CDR3. Germline CDR1 reads MNHEY; CDR2 reads SMNVEV (reference sequence). V lost 1 base to trimming and J lost 2 bases, with 13 bases between them.